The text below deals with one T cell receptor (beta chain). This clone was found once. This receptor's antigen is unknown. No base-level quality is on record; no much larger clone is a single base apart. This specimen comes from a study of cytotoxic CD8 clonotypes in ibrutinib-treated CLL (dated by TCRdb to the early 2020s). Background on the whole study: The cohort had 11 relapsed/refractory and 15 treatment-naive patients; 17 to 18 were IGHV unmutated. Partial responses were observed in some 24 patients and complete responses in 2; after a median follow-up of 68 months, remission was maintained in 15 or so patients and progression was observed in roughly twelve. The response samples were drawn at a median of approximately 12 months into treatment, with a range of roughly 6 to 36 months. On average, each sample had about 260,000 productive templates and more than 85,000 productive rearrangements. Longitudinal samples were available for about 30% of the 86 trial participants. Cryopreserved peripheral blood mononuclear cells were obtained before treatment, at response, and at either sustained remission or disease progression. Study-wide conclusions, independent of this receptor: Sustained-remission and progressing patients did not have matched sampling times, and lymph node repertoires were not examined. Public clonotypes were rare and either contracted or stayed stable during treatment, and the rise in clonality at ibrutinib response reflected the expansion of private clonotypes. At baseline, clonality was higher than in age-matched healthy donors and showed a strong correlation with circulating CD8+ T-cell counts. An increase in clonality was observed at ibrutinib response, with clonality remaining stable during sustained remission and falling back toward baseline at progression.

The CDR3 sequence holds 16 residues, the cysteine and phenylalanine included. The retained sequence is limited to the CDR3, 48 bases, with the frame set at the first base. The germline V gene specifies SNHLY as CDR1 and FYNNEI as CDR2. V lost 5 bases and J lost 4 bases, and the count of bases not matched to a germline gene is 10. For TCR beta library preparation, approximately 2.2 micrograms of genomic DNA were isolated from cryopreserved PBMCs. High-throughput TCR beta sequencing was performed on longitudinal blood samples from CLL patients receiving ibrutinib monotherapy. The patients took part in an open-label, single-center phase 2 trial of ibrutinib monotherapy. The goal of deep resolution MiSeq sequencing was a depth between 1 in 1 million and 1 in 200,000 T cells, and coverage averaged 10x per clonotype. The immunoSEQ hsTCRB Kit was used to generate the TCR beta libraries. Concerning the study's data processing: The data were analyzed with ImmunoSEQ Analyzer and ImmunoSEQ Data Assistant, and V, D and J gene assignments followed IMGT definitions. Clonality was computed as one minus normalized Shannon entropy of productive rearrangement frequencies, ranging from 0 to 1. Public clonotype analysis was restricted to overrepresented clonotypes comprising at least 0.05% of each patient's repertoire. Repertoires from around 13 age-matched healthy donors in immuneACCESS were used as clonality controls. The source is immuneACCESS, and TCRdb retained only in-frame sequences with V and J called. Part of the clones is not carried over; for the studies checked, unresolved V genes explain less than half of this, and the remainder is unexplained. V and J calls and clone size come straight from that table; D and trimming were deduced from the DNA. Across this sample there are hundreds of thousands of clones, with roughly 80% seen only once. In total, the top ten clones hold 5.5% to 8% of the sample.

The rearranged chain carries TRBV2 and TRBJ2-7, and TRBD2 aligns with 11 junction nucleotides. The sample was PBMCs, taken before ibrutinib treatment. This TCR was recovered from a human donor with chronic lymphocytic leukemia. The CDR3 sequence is CASSKTPGLAEYEQYF. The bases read TGTGCCAGCAGTAAAACCCCGGGACTAGCGGAATACGAGCAGTACTTC.